The 6 T cell receptor beta chains in this list originate from one sample, sequenced in a study of blood T cell repertoires in COVID-19. Sequencing was performed with immunoSEQ multiplex PCR; in TCRdb, only in-frame clones are kept and a portion is missing. The profile shows roughly 380,000 clones, 89% of them singletons. Sequenced: peripheral blood. The receptors shown here come from a woman in her sixties with COVID-19, enrolled during active disease.

Points on this clone: Other DNA variants within this sample encode the same CDR3. V usage is TRBV9 and J usage is TRBJ2-1; D perhaps matches TRBD1 (5 bases). Germline V CDR1 and CDR2: SGDLS, YYNGEE. This CDR3 region has 13 residues. The V end was cut by 0 bases, the J end by 4 bases, with 5 bases between. The CDR3 loop is CASSVGQYNEQFF. CDR3 DNA sequence: TGTGCCAGCAGCGTAGGACAGTACAATGAGCAGTTCTTC.

This chain joins TRBV5-1 and TRBJ1-4; a possible D gene is TRBD1 (6 bases). The length of the CDR3 is 16 residues. Germline CDR1 reads SGHRS; CDR2 reads YFSETQ. The V gene lost 1 base and the J gene lost 7 bases, with 17 bases spanning the gap. The CDR3 bases are TGCGCCAGCAGCTTGTCAGAGGTCAGGGGCCCTGAAAAACTGTTTTTT. Its translation is CASSLSEVRGPEKLFF.

V usage is TRBV29-1 and J usage is TRBJ1-1; D remains unclear. Germline V gives CDR1 SQVTM, CDR2 ANQGSEA. The V and J ends lost 4 bases and 5 bases respectively, with 11 bases between them. The CDR3 loop spans 12 amino acids. DNA for the CDR3: TGCAGCGTTGGGAGCGGGAGGACTGAAGCTTTCTTT. This sequence encodes CSVGSGRTEAFF.

This rearrangement joins TRBV9 to TRBJ1-2; possible D gene TRBD1, 5 bases. V lost 4 bases to trimming and J lost 6 bases, with 25 bases between them. CDR1 is SGDLS, CDR2 YYNGEE, per germline. CDR3 length: 17 residues. CDR3 nucleotides: TGTGCCAGCAGCTCGAGTTGGCGAACATTTTCAGGGAATGGCTACACCTTC. This codes for CASSSSWRTFSGNGYTF.

The V and J genes are TRBV6-1 and TRBJ1-6; D unclear. Trimming removed 2 bases from V and 15 bases from J, with 11 bases in between. The CDR3 runs 12 residues. From germline, CDR1 is MNHNS and CDR2 SASEGT. CDR3: CASSEQRAGLHF. CDR3 bases: TGTGCCAGCAGTGAACAGAGGGCAGGCCTCCACTTT.

This clone was detected only once. This chain links TRBV3-1 (or the pseudogene TRBV3-2) with TRBJ1-6; D not certain. The CDR3 spans 16 residues. Looked up from germline, CDR1 is LGHDT and CDR2 is YNNKEL (reference sequence). The ends were cut back, 1 base at V and 7 bases at J, with 14 bases in the middle. CDR3 coding DNA: TGTGCCAGCAGCCAAGGGGCCGGTCAGCGGAATTCACCCCTCCACTTT. This gives the protein CASSQGAGQRNSPLHF.